These 8 T cell receptor beta chains came from one sample sequenced in a study of CD8 T cells in Susac syndrome. Random hexamers were used to reverse transcribe roughly 0.5 to 1 ug of RNA. TCRdb ran MiXCR on the immunoSEQ multiplex PCR reads and lists one entry per CDR3 protein. This table holds 180,000 or so distinct CDR3 sequences, around 96% found once. Material for sequencing was CD4+ T cells from PBMCs. These receptors came from a human donor in good health.

The chain couples TRBV29-1 to TRBJ1-1; TRBD1 agrees at 9 bases. The V and J ends lost 6 bases and 4 bases, in that order; junction bases with no gene match: 6. This CDR3 contains 13 residues. CDR1 is SQVTM and CDR2 is ANQGSEA in the germline V gene. CDR3 loop: CSVTPGQGTEAFF. DNA of the CDR3: TGCAGCGTGACACCGGGACAGGGCACTGAAGCTTTCTTT.

This clonotype appeared a single time. The chain joins TRBV15 to TRBJ1-1; D remains unclear. This CDR3 is built from 13 residues. Trimming removed 0 bases at V and 1 base at J, with 3 bases between. From germline, CDR1 is LNHNV and CDR2 YYDKDF (reference sequence). The CDR3 DNA sequence: TGTGCCACCAGCAGAGAGGGGAACACTGAAGCTTTCTTT. It translates to CATSREGNTEAFF.

V is TRBV12-3 or TRBV12-4 and J is TRBJ2-3; D unclear. The CDR3 spans 11 residues. Trimming removed 2 bases at V and 6 bases at J, with 3 bases between. CDR3 protein: CASSLRDTQYF. Here the CDR3 DNA reads TGTGCCAGCAGTTTAAGGGATACGCAGTATTTT.

V is TRBV12-3 or TRBV12-4 and J is TRBJ1-2; 7 nucleotides agree with TRBD1. After removal of 4 bases from V and 4 bases from J, the junction contained 3 bases not matched to a gene. The CDR3 runs to 13 residues. The CDR3 DNA sequence: TGTGCCAGCAGTTCAGGGGGGGGCTATGGCTACACCTTC. Amino acids: CASSSGGGYGYTF.

The chain uses TRBV29-1 and TRBJ1-2; 7 bases match TRBD1. Per germline, CDR1 SQVTM and CDR2 ANQGSEA. V dropped 4 bases and J dropped 8; count of bases not matched to a gene: 4. This CDR3 comprises 11 residues. Written as DNA, the CDR3 is TGCAGCGTTGGACAGGGCTGGGGCTACACCTTC. Amino acid sequence: CSVGQGWGYTF.

The chain is built from TRBV6-6 and TRBJ1-6, with unresolved D. V lost 5 bases to trimming and J lost 6 bases, with 5 bases between them. CDR1 and CDR2 (germline): MNHNY, SVGAGI (reference sequence). The CDR3 is 12 residues long. The CDR3 DNA reads TGTGCCAGCAGTGACCGTAATTCACCCCTCCACTTT. Translating gives CASSDRNSPLHF.

V is TRBV6-5 and J is TRBJ2-7, with D possibly TRBD2 on 5 matching bases. Germline V gene sequence: CDR1 MNHEY, CDR2 SVGAGI. The V and J ends lost 6 bases and 3 bases respectively, with 15 bases between them. The CDR3 has 14 residues. As DNA, the CDR3 is TGTGCCAGCAGCCAGGCGGGTTCCCGCTACGAGCAGTACTTC. Translated, it gives CASSQAGSRYEQYF.

In DNA form, the CDR3 reads TGCAGTGCTCCCAGGGGCAATTCACCCCTCCACTTT. Encoded protein: CSAPRGNSPLHF. V usage is TRBV20-1 and J usage is TRBJ1-6; the D gene is possibly TRBD1 (6 bases). The CDR3 extends over 12 amino acids. The V end was cut by 5 bases, the J end by 7 bases, with 9 bases between. Germline CDR1 is DFQATT and CDR2 is SNEGSKA (reference sequence).